Listed here are 14 T cell receptor beta chains from one sample, sequenced in a study of cytomegalovirus exposure and HLA in healthy donors. Amplification used 60 Vbeta primers and 13 Jbeta primers. The data were produced by immunoSEQ multiplex PCR, yet TCRdb's version contains in-frame clones alone and is incomplete. This sample has about 98,000 clones, with around 70% found just once. The sequencing sample was made of PBMCs. All receptors derive from a man between 50 and 59 years old in good health and CMV-seronegative.

This clone was seen a single time. The junction departs from germline at one end; a sequencing error may be responsible. The J gene is TRBJ2-7, the V gene TRBV28, with 7 bases fitting TRBD1. The CDR3 spans 12 residues. CDR1 and CDR2 (germline): MDHEN, SYDVKM. CDR3 nucleotides: TGTGCCAGCAGTTTATCCCGACAGGGTATCAACTTC. This gives the protein CASSLSRQGINF.

In this sample, this clone turned up a few times. This chain uses TRBV29-1 with TRBJ1-4, with D possibly matching TRBD1 (6 bases). The CDR3 consists of 12 residues. In germline, CDR1 is SQVTM, CDR2 ANQGSEA. CDR3 DNA: TGCAGTGGTCGGGGGGCGAATGAAAAACTGTTTTTT. It specifies CSGRGANEKLFF. The complete variable domain, with remaining parts taken from reference TRBV29-1 and TRBJ1-4, reads SAVISQKPSRDICQRGTSLTIQCQVDSQVTMMFWYRQQPGQSLTLIATANQGSEATYESGFVIDKFPISRPNLTFSTLTVSNMSPEDSSIYLCSGRGANEKLFFGSGTQLSVL.

J is TRBJ2-2 and V is TRBV27; tentative D call: TRBD2 (5 bases). Germline values: CDR1 MNHEY, CDR2 SMNVEV (reference sequence). The CDR3 loop spans 15 amino acids. V lost 3 bases, J lost 4 bases, and 12 bases lay in between. CDR3 in DNA: TGTGCCAGCAGTTTCCAGACTACCTTCACCGGGGAGCTGTTTTTT. Encoded protein: CASSFQTTFTGELFF.

The table lists this clone with a few counts. The chain recombines TRBV7-9 with TRBJ2-7, with 7 positions matching TRBD2. After removal of 5 bases from V and 2 bases from J, the junction contained 12 bases not matched to a gene. The CDR3 has 16 amino acids. The germline gives CDR1 SEHNR, CDR2 FQNEAQ (reference sequence). The CDR3 protein is CASSKRTGGRAYEQYF. The CDR3 DNA reads TGTGCCAGCAGCAAACGCACGGGGGGTAGGGCCTACGAGCAGTACTTC.

J is TRBJ1-5 and V is TRBV6-6; 8 positions agree with TRBD1. CDR3 length: 14 residues. The junction had 9 bases not matched to a gene; V was cut back by 5 bases and J by 9 bases. Germline loops: CDR1 MNHNY, CDR2 SVGAGI (reference sequence). The CDR3 sequence: CASSTIQGVRPQHF. CDR3 nucleotide sequence: TGTGCCAGCAGTACGATACAGGGGGTCAGGCCCCAGCATTTT.

The DNA for the CDR3 is TGTGCCAGCAGATCTTCCGGGACTAGCGGGCAGAAGACCCAGTACTTC. Protein product: CASRSSGTSGQKTQYF. The rearrangement joins TRBV7-3 to TRBJ2-5; 12 bases match TRBD2. In germline, CDR1 is SGHTA, CDR2 FQGTGA. The CDR3 has 16 residues. V lost 6 bases, J lost 6 bases, and 11 bases stayed unmatched.

The chain couples TRBV18 to TRBJ1-4; no firm D call. Germline loops: CDR1 KGHSH, CDR2 LQKENI. V lost 2 bases, J lost 3 bases, and 13 bases lay in between. This CDR3 is built from 16 residues. Here the CDR3 reads CASSPGGRGPNEKLFF. The CDR3 nucleotides read TGTGCCAGCTCACCAGGAGGTCGGGGTCCTAATGAAAAACTGTTTTTT.

This chain links TRBV15 with TRBJ2-2, with TRBD2 identical over 9 bases. Germline loops: CDR1 LNHNV, CDR2 YYDKDF (reference sequence). Trimming at V came to 8 bases and at J to 2 bases, leaving 3 bases not matched to a gene. The CDR3 spans 14 residues. This chain's CDR3 is CATRLADNTGELFF. In DNA, the CDR3 is TGTGCCACCCGACTAGCGGATAACACCGGGGAGCTGTTTTTT.

The gene calls are TRBV7-8 and TRBJ1-1, with TRBD1 matching 10 bases. The germline V gene has CDR1 SGHVS and CDR2 FQNEAQ. The CDR3 runs to 18 residues. With 4 bases clipped from V and 1 base from J, the junction kept 12 bases outside the gene matches. The CDR3 loop is CASSSPGRTGGRNTEAFF. The CDR3 bases are TGTGCCAGCAGCTCCCCAGGAAGGACAGGGGGAAGGAACACTGAAGCTTTCTTT.

The chain recombines TRBV7-2 with TRBJ2-2; a possible D gene is TRBD2 (6 bases). The V and J ends lost 4 bases and 7 bases respectively, with 10 bases between them. The CDR3 loop spans 13 amino acids. The V gene's germline CDR1 is SGHTA and CDR2 FQGNSA. For the CDR3, the DNA is TGTGCCAGCAGCTCGGGACTTGTCGGGGAGCTGTTTTTT. Protein: CASSSGLVGELFF.

V and J are TRBV28 and TRBJ1-1; D unclear. The CDR3 is made up of 12 amino acids. Germline lookup yields CDR1 MDHEN and CDR2 SYDVKM. V lost 3 bases, J lost 7 bases, and 9 bases lay in between. DNA for the CDR3: TGTGCCAGCAGTTTTAGGCAGCGTGAAGCTTTCTTT. Amino acids: CASSFRQREAFF.

This sequence joins TRBV18 and TRBJ1-1; a possible D gene is TRBD1 (5 bases). The germline V gene has CDR1 KGHSH and CDR2 LQKENI. The V and J ends lost 4 bases and 6 bases respectively, with 12 bases between them. This CDR3 is 13 amino acids long. The CDR3 DNA is TGTGCCAGCTCACGCGACGGGGGTGCTGAAGCTTTCTTT. Amino acids: CASSRDGGAEAFF. Supplemented by reference TRBV18 and TRBJ1-1, the full variable domain reads NAGVMQNPRHLVRRRGQEARLRCSPMKGHSHVYWYRQLPEEGLKFMVYLQKENIIDESGMPKERFSAEFPKEGPSILRIQQVVRGDSAAYFCASSRDGGAEAFFGQGTRLTVV.

V and J are TRBV28 and TRBJ1-6, with a tentative D call TRBD1 (5 bases). Germline V lookup: CDR1 MDHEN, CDR2 SYDVKM. There are 15 residues in the CDR3. The germline V and J ends were trimmed by 3 bases and 8 bases, with 14 bases remaining between them. CDR3 in DNA: TGTGCCAGCAGTTTTCCAGCAGGGTTAGATTCACCCCTCCACTTT. Translated: CASSFPAGLDSPLHF.

This clone was observed a handful of times. V and J are TRBV18 and TRBJ2-5, with D tentatively TRBD1 (6 bases). V was cut by 2 bases and J by 5 bases, with 9 bases left in between. The CDR3 contains 13 residues. Germline CDR1 KGHSH, CDR2 LQKENI. The CDR3 loop is CASSPITGETQYF. CDR3 DNA sequence: TGTGCCAGCTCACCAATAACAGGGGAGACCCAGTACTTC.